These 23 T cell receptor beta chains share one sample of origin, sequenced in a study of human CD8 memory T cell subsets. Generation of TCR beta libraries used UMI-labeled 5' RACE. Reanalyzing the 5' RACE reads, TCRdb keeps one entry per CDR3 protein, without DNA. The listing records about 17,000 distinct CDR3 sequences. Sequencing input: CD8+ stem-like memory T cells (TSCM and TCM) sorted from PBMCs. The subset: stem-like memory CD8 T cells (TSTEM), CCR7+ PD-1- TIGIT-. The receptors shown here come from a human donor in good health.

The chain's CDR3 is CASSQGYSDGYTF. The chain combines TRBV4-1 with TRBJ1-2. This CDR3 region has 13 residues. The germline V gene has CDR1 MGHRA and CDR2 YSYEKL.

This sequence joins TRBV6-6 and TRBJ2-3; the TRBD2 assignment by TCRdb is unverifiable without DNA. Germline CDR1 and CDR2: MNHNY and SVGAGI (reference sequence). This CDR3 region has 13 residues. The CDR3 sequence: CASSYKAGIPQYF.

The V call is TRBV10-3, the J call TRBJ2-3; TCRdb calls TRBD2, which cannot be checked without DNA. Germline V lookup: CDR1 ENHRY, CDR2 SYGVKD. This CDR3 has 17 residues. This CDR3 reads CAISDPLERGGPDTQYF.

The rearrangement joins TRBV28 to TRBJ2-7. CDR1 and CDR2 (germline): MDHEN, SYDVKM. The CDR3 is made up of 15 amino acids. This chain's CDR3 is CASSPSDPYPYEQYF.

The chain employs TRBV27 and TRBJ1-1; TCRdb's D call, TRBD1, is unchecked because there is no DNA. This CDR3 region has 14 residues. In germline, CDR1 is MNHEY, CDR2 SMNVEV (reference sequence). The CDR3 is CASSLDRGMSEAFF.

This chain connects TRBV7-3 to TRBJ2-5; TCRdb calls TRBD2, which cannot be checked without DNA. CDR1 and CDR2 (germline): SGHTA, FQGTGA. CDR3 size: 15 residues. CDR3 region: CASSSTHSREETQYF.

The genes are TRBV7-6 and TRBJ2-7; the D call from TCRdb, TRBD2, cannot be confirmed without DNA. Germline CDR1 and CDR2: SGHVS and FNYEAQ. The CDR3 spans 15 residues. CDR3 protein: CASSPRGGEIYEQYF.

The chain is built from TRBV28 and TRBJ2-7; without DNA, the TCRdb call of TRBD2 cannot be checked. This CDR3 contains 15 residues. Looked up from germline, CDR1 is MDHEN and CDR2 is SYDVKM. CDR3 residues: CASSPTSGEGYEQYF.

This clonotype counts as medium-sized (0.01 to 0.1%) by frequency. This chain joins TRBV7-9 and TRBJ1-4; TCRdb indicates TRBD1, and absent DNA this call remains unverified. This CDR3 is built from 16 residues. The germline V gene has CDR1 SEHNR and CDR2 FQNEAQ (reference sequence). The CDR3 loop is CASSMYGQATNEKLFF.

This chain uses TRBV6-2 or TRBV6-3 with TRBJ1-5; lacking DNA, the TRBD1 call made by TCRdb goes unchecked. This CDR3 region has 15 residues. Germline V gene lookup returns CDR1 MNHEY and CDR2 SVGEGT. The CDR3 spells CASSPTDRGDQPQHF.

This chain uses TRBV7-6 with TRBJ2-3. The CDR3 extends over 13 amino acids. Germline V gene data show CDR1 as SGHVS and CDR2 as FNYEAQ. This chain's CDR3 is CASSGLGTDTQYF.

J is TRBJ2-7 and V is TRBV27; TCRdb names TRBD2, which stays unverified in the absence of DNA. Germline V gene lookup returns CDR1 MNHEY and CDR2 SMNVEV (reference sequence). There are 16 residues in the CDR3. The CDR3 is CASGPATSGGAYEQYF.

Measured by frequency, this clonotype is medium-sized. The chain employs TRBV5-6 and TRBJ1-5. The CDR3 is made up of 14 amino acids. Germline loops: CDR1 SGHDT, CDR2 YYEEEE. The CDR3 is CASSLAENNQPQHF.

Frequency places this clonotype as medium-sized. J is TRBJ1-5 and V is TRBV28; TCRdb's D call, TRBD1, is unchecked because there is no DNA. Germline CDR1 reads MDHEN; CDR2 reads SYDVKM. The CDR3 runs 14 residues. CDR3 sequence reads: CASSIPSLYQPQHF. The entire variable domain, with the rest obtained from reference TRBV28 and TRBJ1-5, is as follows: DVKVTQSSRYLVKRTGEKVFLECVQDMDHENMFWYRQDPGLGLRLIYFSYDVKMKEKGDIPEGYSVSREKKERFSLILESASTNQTSMYLCASSIPSLYQPQHFGDGTRLSIL.

This chain joins TRBV6-2 or TRBV6-3 and TRBJ1-1; there is no DNA to check the TCRdb D call of TRBD1. The CDR3 consists of 14 residues. Germline V gives CDR1 MNHEY, CDR2 SVGEGT. The CDR3 here is CASSLQGVPTEAFF.

CDR3 sequence reads: CASSLAEDRGINEQFF. V gene TRBV7-8 combines with J gene TRBJ2-1; the D call of TRBD1 rests on TCRdb alone, since no DNA is present to check it. The CDR3 spans 16 residues. Germline V gene data show CDR1 as SGHVS and CDR2 as FQNEAQ.

This clonotype shows up as medium-sized by frequency. The V gene is TRBV12-3 or TRBV12-4, the J gene TRBJ1-1; TCRdb's assignment of TRBD1 cannot be checked, as there is no DNA. The CDR3 loop spans 14 amino acids. The CDR3 spells CASSFDGGRTEAFF.

The rearrangement joins TRBV3-1 to TRBJ2-7; TCRdb designates TRBD2, a call that cannot be tested without DNA. Germline V gives CDR1 LGHDT, CDR2 YNNKEL (reference sequence). The CDR3 contains 15 residues. The CDR3 protein is CASSHVVAGGAEQYF.

The chain links TRBV29-1 to TRBJ2-1; the D gene TCRdb calls, TRBD2, cannot be checked with no DNA. CDR1 and CDR2 (germline): SQVTM, ANQGSEA. The CDR3 covers 17 residues. The CDR3 loop is CSVGLAGGLSSYNEQFF.

This chain uses TRBV4-1 with TRBJ2-7; the TCRdb call, TRBD2, lacks DNA for checking. This CDR3 spans 16 amino acids. Germline CDR1 MGHRA, CDR2 YSYEKL. The CDR3 protein is CASSQDSGIKNYEQYF.

In terms of frequency, this clonotype is medium-sized (0.01 to 0.1%). The chain links TRBV28 to TRBJ1-1. This CDR3 is 13 amino acids long. Germline V gives CDR1 MDHEN, CDR2 SYDVKM. The CDR3 here is CASRLGENTEAFF.

This chain uses TRBV19 with TRBJ2-2; TCRdb outputs TRBD1, but without DNA this stays unchecked. The CDR3 spans 17 residues. Germline V lookup: CDR1 LNHDA, CDR2 SQIVND (reference sequence). CDR3 sequence reads: CASSSDLTGLGTGELFF.

The rearrangement joins TRBV3-1 to TRBJ2-5; TCRdb's D call, TRBD1, is unchecked because there is no DNA. CDR1 and CDR2 from the germline V gene are LGHDT and YNNKEL (reference sequence). The CDR3 loop spans 13 amino acids. The chain's CDR3 is CASSTGEEETQYF.